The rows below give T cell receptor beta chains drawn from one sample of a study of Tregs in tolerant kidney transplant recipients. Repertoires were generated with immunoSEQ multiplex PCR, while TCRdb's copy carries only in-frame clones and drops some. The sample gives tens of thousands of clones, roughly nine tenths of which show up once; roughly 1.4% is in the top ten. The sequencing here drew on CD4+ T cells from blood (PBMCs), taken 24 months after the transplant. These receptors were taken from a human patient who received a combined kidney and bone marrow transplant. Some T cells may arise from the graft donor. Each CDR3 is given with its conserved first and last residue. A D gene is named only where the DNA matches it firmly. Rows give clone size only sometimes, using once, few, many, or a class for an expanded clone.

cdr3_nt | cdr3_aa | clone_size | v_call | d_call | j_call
TGTGCCAGCAGGAAACAGGGTCGGACTGAAGCTTTCTTT | CASRKQGRTEAFF | - | TRBV6-5 | - | TRBJ1-1
TGTGCCAGCAGCCAAGACCGAGCGGGGGGTTTTTCGGGGGAGCTGTTTTTT | CASSQDRAGGFSGELFF | - | TRBV4-2 | TRBD2 | TRBJ2-2
TGTGCCAGCAACAGAGAACAGGGGAGAGGCCAGCCCCAGCATTTT | CASNREQGRGQPQHF | once | TRBV2 | TRBD1 | TRBJ1-5
TGTGCCAGTAGTCTCGGGACTAGCGGAACCACTAGCACAGATACGCAGTATTTT | CASSLGTSGTTSTDTQYF | - | TRBV19 | TRBD2 | TRBJ2-3
TGTGCCTGGGCCGGGTTAAAGACTCGCACAGATACGCAGTATTTT | CAWAGLKTRTDTQYF | - | TRBV30 | - | TRBJ2-3
TGTGCCAGCAGTCACAGGGGGGACACTGAAGCTTTCTTT | CASSHRGDTEAFF | - | TRBV6-1 | TRBD1 | TRBJ1-1
TGTGCCAGCAGAACGACCGGGACAGGGACCTACGAGCAGTACTTC | CASRTTGTGTYEQYF | - | TRBV6-5 | TRBD1 | TRBJ2-7
TGTGCCATCAAACAGGGGGCGAAAGGCTACACCTTC | CAIKQGAKGYTF | - | TRBV19 | TRBD1 | TRBJ1-2
TGTGCCATCAGTGACTTGACAGGGGTTAGAGGGACAGATACGCAGTATTTT | CAISDLTGVRGTDTQYF | once | TRBV10-3 | TRBD1 | TRBJ2-3
TGTGCCAGCAGCAAGGACAGGGGGAGGGAAAAACTGTTTTTT | CASSKDRGREKLFF | once | TRBV9 | TRBD1 | TRBJ1-4
TGTGCCAGCGCCTGGGACAGGGAGTACGAGCAGTACTTC | CASAWDREYEQYF | - | TRBV27 | TRBD1 | TRBJ2-7
TGTGCCAGCTCACCACCCGGGACAGGGACGAACACCGGGGAGCTGTTTTTT | CASSPPGTGTNTGELFF | - | TRBV18 | TRBD1 | TRBJ2-2
TGTGCCAGCAGCTTTGTGGCGGGCCGGGGCGGGGGGGAGACCCAGTACTTC | CASSFVAGRGGGETQYF | - | TRBV5-5 | TRBD2 | TRBJ2-5
TGTGCCAGCAGCGCGTCCAGACTAGCGGGATACAATGAGCAGTTCTTC | CASSASRLAGYNEQFF | - | TRBV9 | TRBD2 | TRBJ2-1
TGTGCCACCAGCAGAGGGACTAGCAGTTACAATGAGCAGTTCTTC | CATSRGTSSYNEQFF | - | TRBV15 | TRBD2 | TRBJ2-1
TGCGCCAGCAGCCAAACCCAACTAGCGGGAGGCCACACCGGGGAGCTGTTTTTT | CASSQTQLAGGHTGELFF | - | TRBV4-1 | TRBD2 | TRBJ2-2
TGCGCCAGCACGGGGGAGCACACTGAAGCTTTCTTT | CASTGEHTEAFF | - | TRBV5-1 | - | TRBJ1-1
TGTGCCAGCAGATCCTCCGGGACAACAATCGAGCAGTACTTC | CASRSSGTTIEQYF | - | TRBV7-2 | - | TRBJ2-7
TGTGCCAGCAGCTCAAACAGGGCCGAGCAGTACTTC | CASSSNRAEQYF | - | TRBV7-8 | - | TRBJ2-7
TGTGCCACCTCGGGACAGGGAGGCGGCTACACCTTC | CATSGQGGGYTF | - | TRBV19 | TRBD1 | TRBJ1-2
TGTGCCAGTAGTATGACAGGTTGGGGGAATGAAAAACTGTTTTTT | CASSMTGWGNEKLFF | - | TRBV19 | - | TRBJ1-4
TGTGCCAGCAGCTTACCACAGGGGGGGTACAATGAGCAGTTCTTC | CASSLPQGGYNEQFF | - | TRBV7-9 | - | TRBJ2-1
TGTGCCAGCAGCTTTGACGGGACAGCCAGAAACACCATATATTTT | CASSFDGTARNTIYF | few | TRBV7-6 | TRBD1 | TRBJ1-3
TGTGCCAGCTCACCATCAGGGGGAAGCTCTGGGGCCAACGTCCTGACTTTC | CASSPSGGSSGANVLTF | - | TRBV18 | TRBD1 | TRBJ2-6
TGTGCCAGCAGCTTGGACTATTTCGGGGAGCTGTTTTTT | CASSLDYFGELFF | once | TRBV7-3 | - | TRBJ2-2
TGTGCCAGCAGCCGGACCGGGACACCGAATTCACCCCTCCACTTT | CASSRTGTPNSPLHF | - | TRBV11-2 | - | TRBJ1-6
TGCGCCAGCAGCCAAGATGCCAGGGGCACCGGGGAGCTGTTTTTT | CASSQDARGTGELFF | - | TRBV4-3 | - | TRBJ2-2
TGTGCCAGCAGTGAGGAGGGGCGGACAGATACGCAGTATTTT | CASSEEGRTDTQYF | - | TRBV6-4 | - | TRBJ2-3
TGCAGCGTGGCCGGGACTAGCGGGAGGTACGACGAGCAGTACTTC | CSVAGTSGRYDEQYF | - | TRBV29-1 | TRBD2 | TRBJ2-7
TGTGCCATCAGTGATGTAGCGGCTAGCACAGATACGCAGTATTTT | CAISDVAASTDTQYF | - | TRBV10-3 | - | TRBJ2-3
TGTGCCAGCAGTTTGCGGGACAGACTCACCGGGGAGCTGTTTTTT | CASSLRDRLTGELFF | - | TRBV27 | - | TRBJ2-2
TGTGCCAGCAGCCGAAACCGGGACATTGGCTACACCTTC | CASSRNRDIGYTF | - | TRBV27 | - | TRBJ1-2
TGTGCCAGCAGCCCACGACTGACAGGGGCCCAAGAGACCCAGTACTTC | CASSPRLTGAQETQYF | few | TRBV7-9 | TRBD1 | TRBJ2-5
TGTGCCAGCAGCGTAAAGGGGGTACCTAATGAAAAACTGTTTTTT | CASSVKGVPNEKLFF | - | TRBV9 | - | TRBJ1-4
TGTGCCAGCAGTAAGACAGGCAATACCTTACGGGGCTACACCTTC | CASSKTGNTLRGYTF | - | TRBV28 | - | TRBJ1-2
TGCGCCAGCAGCTGGTTAGCGGGGGTGTACAATGAGCAGTTCTTC | CASSWLAGVYNEQFF | - | TRBV5-1 | TRBD2 | TRBJ2-1
TGTGCCAGCAGTTTTCAGGGGGCCCATGAAAAACTGTTTTTT | CASSFQGAHEKLFF | few | TRBV2 | TRBD1 | TRBJ1-4
TGTGCCAGCAGTTTTGTAGCGGGAGGGCAGTTAGATACGCAGTATTTT | CASSFVAGGQLDTQYF | - | TRBV2 | TRBD2 | TRBJ2-3
TGTGCCAGCTCACCACCGTCTGTCAGCGGCTCCTACGAGCAGTACTTC | CASSPPSVSGSYEQYF | - | TRBV18 | - | TRBJ2-7
TGCAGCGTTGGGCGGGGAGCCTACGAGCAGTACTTC | CSVGRGAYEQYF | - | TRBV29-1 | - | TRBJ2-7
TGTGCCAGCAGCTCCTACACAGGGGTTAACTATGGCTACACCTTC | CASSSYTGVNYGYTF | - | TRBV7-2 | TRBD1 | TRBJ1-2
TGCAGCGCGACAGGAGGCACAGATACGCAGTATTTT | CSATGGTDTQYF | - | TRBV29-1 | - | TRBJ2-3
TGTGCCAGCAGCCAAGATATAGGGGTGCTGAACACTGAAGCTTTCTTT | CASSQDIGVLNTEAFF | - | TRBV4-2 | - | TRBJ1-1
TGCAGCGTGGGGGGAGGGAGACTGAACACTGAAGCTTTCTTT | CSVGGGRLNTEAFF | - | TRBV29-1 | - | TRBJ1-1
TGTGCCAGCAGTTCCCACTCCACAGGGTCGGGACTGTTTTTT | CASSSHSTGSGLFF | - | TRBV5-4 | - | TRBJ1-4
TGTGCCAGCAGCTTAGTGGGACAGCGGGCAGATACGCAGTATTTT | CASSLVGQRADTQYF | - | TRBV7-9 | - | TRBJ2-3
TGCGCCAGCAGCTTCGGACAGGGGGGCCCCACCGGGGAGCTGTTTTTT | CASSFGQGGPTGELFF | - | TRBV5-1 | TRBD1 | TRBJ2-2
TGCGCCAGCAGCCAGGACGCGGGAAGAGAGACCCAGTACTTC | CASSQDAGRETQYF | - | TRBV5-1 | - | TRBJ2-5
TGTGCCAGCTCAGCAACCATGGGGGGAGATACGCAGTATTTT | CASSATMGGDTQYF | - | TRBV18 | - | TRBJ2-3
TGCGCCAGCAGCTTGGAAGCGGGGGGAACCACAGATACGCAGTATTTT | CASSLEAGGTTDTQYF | - | TRBV5-1 | TRBD2 | TRBJ2-3
TGTGCCAGCTACCCGGATGGTCTAGCGGGGGGGCCTGCAGAGGGAAACATTCAGTACTTC | CASYPDGLAGGPAEGNIQYF | - | TRBV18 | TRBD2 | TRBJ2-4
TGTGCCAGCAGTTTCCGCAGACTAGCGGGGGGAGGTGAGCAGTTCTTC | CASSFRRLAGGGEQFF | once | TRBV6-5 | TRBD2 | TRBJ2-1
TGTGCCAGTAGCCACCAGATCGTGGGCGATGAGCAGTTCTTC | CASSHQIVGDEQFF | once | TRBV19 | - | TRBJ2-1
TGTGCCAGCAGCCGACGACGACTAGCGGGAGGGTACAATGAGCAGTTCTTC | CASSRRRLAGGYNEQFF | - | TRBV7-2 | TRBD2 | TRBJ2-1
TGTGCCAGCAGCTCGACATATGGAAACACCATATATTTT | CASSSTYGNTIYF | - | TRBV5-4 | - | TRBJ1-3
TGTGCCAGCAGCCAAGGAGGTAGCGGCCTATCTGGGGGAGAGACCCAGTACTTC | CASSQGGSGLSGGETQYF | - | TRBV4-2 | - | TRBJ2-5
TGTGCCAGCAGCCAAGGAACGGGGACACTAGCCAAAAACATTCAGTACTTC | CASSQGTGTLAKNIQYF | - | TRBV4-2 | - | TRBJ2-4
TGTGCCAGCACCCAAGGGGGCACGCAGGAGACCCAGTACTTC | CASTQGGTQETQYF | - | TRBV2 | TRBD1 | TRBJ2-5
TGTGCCAGTCGCCTGCGGACAAGTAGCTCCTATAATTCACCCCTCCACTTT | CASRLRTSSSYNSPLHF | once | TRBV19 | - | TRBJ1-6
TGTGCCAGCAGTTACGAGGGCGATTCCCCCCTCCACTTT | CASSYEGDSPLHF | - | TRBV6-5 | - | TRBJ1-6